This TCR beta chain was retrieved from a study of shared clonotypes between healthy human individuals. Study-level background: Donors, aged 18 to 49, were a couple of women and a few men.

Produced via immunoSEQ multiplex PCR; TCRdb's table is partial and in-frame only. The sample has over 2 million clones, 85% to 95% seen once. From CD4+ cells came CD45RA+ naive and CD45RA-negative memory subsets. With V trimmed by 1 base and J by 1 base, 2 bases remained unmatched. The CDR3 has 16 residues. Per germline, CDR1 LGHNT and CDR2 FRNRAP. Sample: naive CD4+ T cells from PBMCs. Noted subset: CD45RA+ positively selected. The chain uses TRBV12-5 and TRBJ2-1, with 9 positions matching TRBD1. The sequence came from a young man in good health. Some clones in this sample may be carry-over from other donors' samples. CDR3 sequence: CASGLAGTGSYNEQFF. CDR3 bases: TGTGCTAGTGGTTTGGCCGGGACAGGGTCCTACAATGAGCAGTTCTTC.